The 12 T cell receptor beta chains in this list originate from one sample, sequenced in a study of shared clonotypes between healthy human individuals. Clones were sequenced by immunoSEQ multiplex PCR, and TCRdb holds only the in-frame ones, with some missing. The sample comprises 950,000 to 1,100,000 clones, approximately 76% of which are singletons, and roughly 1.4% rests with the top ten. Sequencing was carried out using memory CD4+ T cells sorted from blood. Subset denoted: CD45RA-negative fraction. These receptors were collected from a man between 18 and 29 years old in good health.

The rearrangement links TRBV5-4 to TRBJ2-3; tentatively, D is TRBD1 (5 bases). The CDR3 runs to 16 residues. Trimming removed 0 bases from V and 0 bases from J, with 11 bases in between. Germline V CDR1 and CDR2: SGHNT, YYREEE (reference sequence). CDR3 in DNA: TGTGCCAGCAGCTTGGTCGACAGTATCAGCACAGATACGCAGTATTTT. Protein: CASSLVDSISTDTQYF.

The count of this clone is one. The chain recombines TRBV5-1 with TRBJ1-1, with 8 positions matching TRBD1. In germline, CDR1 is SGHRS, CDR2 YFSETQ. The CDR3 sequence is 15 residues long. V lost 3 bases to trimming and J lost 4 bases; unmatched junction nucleotides: 8. DNA of the CDR3: TGCGCCAGCAGCTCACAGGGGGGATTGGCCACTGAAGCTTTCTTT. Translated: CASSSQGGLATEAFF.

This rearrangement joins TRBV15 to TRBJ1-4; 7 nucleotides line up with TRBD1. With 1 base clipped from V and 4 bases from J, the junction kept 0 bases outside the gene matches. Germline assignment: CDR1 LNHNV and CDR2 YYDKDF (reference sequence). The CDR3 runs 14 residues. The CDR3: CATSRGQGNEKLFF. In nucleotides, the CDR3 is TGTGCCACCAGCAGAGGACAGGGTAATGAAAAACTGTTTTTT.

The CDR3 loop is CASSLADRDYTEAFF. The CDR3, as DNA: TGTGCCAGCAGCTTAGCGGACAGGGATTACACTGAAGCTTTCTTT. This chain connects TRBV7-9 to TRBJ1-1, with 8 bases aligning to TRBD1. V lost 0 bases and J lost 3; bases outside the gene matches: 3. CDR1 is SEHNR and CDR2 is FQNEAQ in the germline V gene (reference sequence). The CDR3 sequence is 15 residues long.

The rearrangement uses TRBV19 and TRBJ1-4; unclear D gene. The V end lost 5 bases, the J end lost 8 bases, and 12 bases lay between the germline ends. The CDR3 is 13 amino acids. Germline values: CDR1 LNHDA, CDR2 SQIVND (reference sequence). CDR3 bases: TGTGCCAGTAGTGTCTTGACTCGGGAAAAACTGTTTTTT. It encodes CASSVLTREKLFF.

This clone has at least ten counts. The rearrangement joins TRBV30 to TRBJ2-5; D could derive from TRBD1 or TRBD2 (5 bases each). The V and J ends lost 1 base and 1 base respectively, with 10 bases between them. Germline loops: CDR1 GTSNPN, CDR2 SVGIG (reference sequence). The CDR3 totals 14 residues. CDR3 amino acids: CAWSGGPIQETQYF. Here the CDR3 DNA reads TGTGCCTGGAGTGGGGGACCAATCCAAGAGACCCAGTACTTC.

The chain joins TRBV2 to TRBJ1-1; D call uncertain. The CDR3 contains 14 residues. The germline gives CDR1 SNHLY, CDR2 FYNNEI. Trimming cost V 6 bases and J 0 bases, with 11 bases left between them. CDR3 sequence reads: CASRERLLNTEAFF. The CDR3 DNA sequence: TGTGCCAGCAGAGAACGCCTATTGAACACTGAAGCTTTCTTT.

The gene calls are TRBV7-2 and TRBJ2-5, with D uncertain. Germline CDR1 reads SGHTA; CDR2 reads FQGNSA. V lost 1 base to trimming and J lost 5 bases, with 11 bases between them. The CDR3 totals 14 residues. The CDR3 sequence: CASSLGSSPETQYF. The CDR3 DNA is TGTGCCAGCAGCTTAGGCTCGTCCCCGGAGACCCAGTACTTC.

V gene TRBV5-6 combines with J gene TRBJ1-5; D unresolved. The V and J ends lost 0 bases and 5 bases respectively, with 12 bases between them. The CDR3 covers 15 residues. CDR1 SGHDT and CDR2 YYEEEE come from the germline V gene. The DNA for the CDR3 is TGTGCCAGCAGCTTGGGACGGCGAATGCATCAGCCCCAGCATTTT. Its translation is CASSLGRRMHQPQHF.

Points on this clone: This sample also contains other DNA sequences that code for the same CDR3. The chain uses TRBV9 and TRBJ1-1, with D possibly TRBD1 on 5 matching bases. The V end was cut by 0 bases, the J end by 3 bases, with 6 bases between. CDR3 length: 13 residues. CDR1 is SGDLS, CDR2 YYNGEE, per germline. The CDR3 reads CASSVGGDTEAFF. The CDR3 DNA reads as TGTGCCAGCAGCGTAGGAGGGGACACTGAAGCTTTCTTT.

The chain employs TRBV6-1 and TRBJ1-1; TRBD1 agrees at 8 bases. The V segment lost 2 bases and the J segment 8 bases; nucleotides outside the gene matches: 10. This CDR3 region has 15 residues. Germline CDR1 and CDR2: MNHNS and SASEGT. DNA of the CDR3: TGTGCCAGCAGTGAACAGGACAGGGCGAGGGACGAAGCTTTCTTT. Encoded protein: CASSEQDRARDEAFF.

The chain is built from TRBV30 and TRBJ2-1; D could derive from TRBD1 or TRBD2 (5 bases each). Germline lookup yields CDR1 GTSNPN and CDR2 SVGIG (reference sequence). The V and J ends lost 2 bases and 9 bases respectively, with 11 bases between them. The CDR3 has 12 residues. The CDR3 DNA reads TGTGCCTGGAGTTTGCTGGGGACTGAGCAGTTCTTC. Translated: CAWSLLGTEQFF.